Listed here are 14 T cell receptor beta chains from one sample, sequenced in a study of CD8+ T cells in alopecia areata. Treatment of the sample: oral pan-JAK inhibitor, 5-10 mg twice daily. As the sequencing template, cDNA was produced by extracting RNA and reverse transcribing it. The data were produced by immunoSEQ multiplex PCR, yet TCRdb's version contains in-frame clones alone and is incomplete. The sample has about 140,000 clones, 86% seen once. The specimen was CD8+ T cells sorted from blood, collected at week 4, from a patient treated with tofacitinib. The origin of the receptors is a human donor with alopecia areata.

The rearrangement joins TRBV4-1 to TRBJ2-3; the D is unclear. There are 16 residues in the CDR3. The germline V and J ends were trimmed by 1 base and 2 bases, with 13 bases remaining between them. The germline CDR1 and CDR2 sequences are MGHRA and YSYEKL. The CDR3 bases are TGCGCCAGCAGCCAAGTAAGGGATCGTACCACAGATACGCAGTATTTT. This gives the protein CASSQVRDRTTDTQYF.

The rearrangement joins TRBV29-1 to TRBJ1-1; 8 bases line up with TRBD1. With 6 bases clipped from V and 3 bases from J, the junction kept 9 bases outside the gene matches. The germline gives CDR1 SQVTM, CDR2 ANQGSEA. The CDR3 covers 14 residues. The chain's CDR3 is CSVPPGQVDTEAFF. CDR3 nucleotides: TGCAGCGTGCCTCCGGGACAGGTGGACACTGAAGCTTTCTTT.

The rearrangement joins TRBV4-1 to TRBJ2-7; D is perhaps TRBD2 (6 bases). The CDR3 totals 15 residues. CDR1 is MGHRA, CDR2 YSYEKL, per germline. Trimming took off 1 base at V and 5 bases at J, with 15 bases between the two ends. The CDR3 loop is CASSQGEDGAHEQYF. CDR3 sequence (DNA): TGCGCCAGCAGCCAAGGGGAGGACGGGGCCCACGAGCAGTACTTC.

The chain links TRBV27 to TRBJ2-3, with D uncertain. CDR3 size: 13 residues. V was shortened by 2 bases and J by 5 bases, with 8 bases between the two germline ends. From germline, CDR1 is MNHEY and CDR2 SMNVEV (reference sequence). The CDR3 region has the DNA TGTGCCAGCAGTTTAAAGGTGAAAGATACGCAGTATTTT. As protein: CASSLKVKDTQYF.

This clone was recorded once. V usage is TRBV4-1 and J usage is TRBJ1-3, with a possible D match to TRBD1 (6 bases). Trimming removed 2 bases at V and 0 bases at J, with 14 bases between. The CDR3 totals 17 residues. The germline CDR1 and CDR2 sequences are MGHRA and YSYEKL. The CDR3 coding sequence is TGCGCCAGCAGCCAACCAAGAACAGGGCGCTCTGGAAACACCATATATTTT. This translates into CASSQPRTGRSGNTIYF.

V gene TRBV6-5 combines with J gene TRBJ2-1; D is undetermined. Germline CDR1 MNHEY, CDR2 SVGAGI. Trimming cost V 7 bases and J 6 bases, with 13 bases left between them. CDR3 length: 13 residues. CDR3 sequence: CASTGPGGNEQFF. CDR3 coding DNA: TGTGCCAGCACTGGGCCGGGCGGCAATGAGCAGTTCTTC.

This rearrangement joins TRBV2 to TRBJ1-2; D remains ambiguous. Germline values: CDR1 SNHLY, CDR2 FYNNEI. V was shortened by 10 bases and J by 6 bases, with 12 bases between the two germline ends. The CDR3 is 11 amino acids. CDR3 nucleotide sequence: TGTGCCACCCCTAGGGCAAATGGCTACACCTTC. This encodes CATPRANGYTF.

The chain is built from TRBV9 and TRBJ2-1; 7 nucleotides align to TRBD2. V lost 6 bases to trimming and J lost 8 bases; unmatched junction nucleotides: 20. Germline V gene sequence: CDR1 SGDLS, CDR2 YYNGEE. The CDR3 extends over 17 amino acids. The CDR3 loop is CASTILPAEGGPDEQFF. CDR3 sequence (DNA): TGTGCCAGCACCATCCTTCCCGCAGAGGGAGGGCCTGATGAGCAGTTCTTC.

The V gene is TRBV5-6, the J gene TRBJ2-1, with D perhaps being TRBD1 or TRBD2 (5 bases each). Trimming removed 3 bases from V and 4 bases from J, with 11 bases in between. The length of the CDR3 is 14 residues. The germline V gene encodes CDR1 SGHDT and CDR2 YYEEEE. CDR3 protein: CASSSTWGYNEQFF. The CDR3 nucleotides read TGTGCCAGCAGCTCGACGTGGGGGTACAATGAGCAGTTCTTC.

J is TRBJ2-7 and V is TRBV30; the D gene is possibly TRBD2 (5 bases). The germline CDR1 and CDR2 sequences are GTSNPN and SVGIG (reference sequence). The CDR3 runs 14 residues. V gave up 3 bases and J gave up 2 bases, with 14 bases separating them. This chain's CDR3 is CAWRHRGMAYEQYF. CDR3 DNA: TGTGCCTGGAGACACAGAGGGATGGCCTACGAGCAGTACTTC.

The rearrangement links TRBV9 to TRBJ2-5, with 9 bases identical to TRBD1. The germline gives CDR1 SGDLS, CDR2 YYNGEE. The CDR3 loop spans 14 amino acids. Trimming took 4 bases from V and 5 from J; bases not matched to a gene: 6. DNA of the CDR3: TGTGCCAGCAGCCCGGGACAGGGTCTGGAGACCCAGTACTTC. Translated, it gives CASSPGQGLETQYF.

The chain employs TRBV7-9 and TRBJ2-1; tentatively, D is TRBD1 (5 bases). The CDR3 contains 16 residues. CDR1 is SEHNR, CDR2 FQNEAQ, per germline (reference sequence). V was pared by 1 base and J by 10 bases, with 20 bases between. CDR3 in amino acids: CASSLGGVPTDREQFF. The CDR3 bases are TGTGCCAGCAGCTTAGGGGGCGTACCGACAGATAGAGAGCAGTTCTTC.

In DNA, the CDR3 is TGTGCCAGCAGTCCACGTGGGGTCCTTAGCAATCAGCCCCAGCATTTT. Protein: CASSPRGVLSNQPQHF. The chain links TRBV27 to TRBJ1-5; D is unclear. The CDR3 spans 16 residues. Trimming took 5 bases from V and 0 from J, leaving 14 bases between them. The V gene's germline CDR1 is MNHEY and CDR2 SMNVEV (reference sequence).

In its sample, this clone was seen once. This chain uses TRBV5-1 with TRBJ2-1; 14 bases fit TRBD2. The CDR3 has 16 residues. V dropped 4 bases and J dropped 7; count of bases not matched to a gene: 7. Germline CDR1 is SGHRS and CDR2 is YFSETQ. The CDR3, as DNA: TGCGCCAGCAGCCTACGACTAGCGGGAGGGTATAATGAGCAGTTCTTC. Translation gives CASSLRLAGGYNEQFF. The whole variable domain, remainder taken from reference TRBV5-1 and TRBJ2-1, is KAGVTQTPRYLIKTRGQQVTLSCSPISGHRSVSWYQQTPGQGLQFLFEYFSETQRNKGNFPGRFSGRQFSNSRSEMNVSTLELGDSALYLCASSLRLAGGYNEQFFGPGTRLTVL.